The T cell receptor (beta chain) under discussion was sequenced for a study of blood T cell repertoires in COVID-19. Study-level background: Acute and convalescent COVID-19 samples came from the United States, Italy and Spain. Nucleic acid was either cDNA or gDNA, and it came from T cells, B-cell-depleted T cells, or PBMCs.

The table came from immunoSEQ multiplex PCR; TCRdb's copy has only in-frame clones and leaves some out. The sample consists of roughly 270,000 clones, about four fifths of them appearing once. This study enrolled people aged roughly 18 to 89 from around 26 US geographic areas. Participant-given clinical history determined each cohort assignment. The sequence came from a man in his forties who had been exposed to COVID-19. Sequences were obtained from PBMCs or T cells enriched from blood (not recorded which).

The CDR3 sequence: CASSQGYAEQFF. The DNA for the CDR3 is TGTGCCAGCAGCCAGGGGTATGCTGAGCAGTTCTTC. V usage is TRBV12-3 or TRBV12-4 and J usage is TRBJ2-1; a weak D match, TRBD1 (6 bases). This CDR3 contains 12 residues. Trimming shortened V by 6 bases and J by 9 bases, and 12 bases separated the two germline ends.